A selection of T cell receptor beta chains follows, all from one sample in a study of beta chain features in type 1 diabetes. Profiled with immunoSEQ multiplex PCR; TCRdb holds only in-frame clones, not every one. The sample has 280,000 or so clones; 15% are singletons. The sequenced sample consisted of naive CD4+ T cells from blood. These receptor sequences come from a man between 18 and 35 years old with type 1 diabetes. Each CDR3 is given with its conserved first and last residue. D genes are given only for firm matches. Clone size is not always given. Where it is, it says once, few, many or a class for expanded clones.

.,TRBJ2-6,TRBV5-6,few,TGTGCCAGCAGCTTGCCCAACCCAGGGCCTGGGGCCAACGTCCTGACTTTC,CASSLPNPGPGANVLTF
TRBD1,TRBJ1-2,TRBV7-2,.,TGTGCCAGCAGCTTAACCGGGACAGGGGGCGCCTATGGCTACACCTTC,CASSLTGTGGAYGYTF
.,TRBJ1-1,TRBV23-1,.,TGCGCCAGCAGCCGGCGGAGGGCCACTGAAGCTTTCTTT,CASSRRRATEAFF
TRBD1,TRBJ2-1,TRBV28,few,TGTGCCAGCAGTTTAGATCTCTTGACAGGGACGGTTGAGTTCTTC,CASSLDLLTGTVEFF
TRBD1,TRBJ1-1,TRBV5-4,.,TGTGCCAGCAGCTACAACAGGGGGGTGACTGAAGCTTTCTTT,CASSYNRGVTEAFF
TRBD1,TRBJ1-4,TRBV5-1,few,TGCGCCAGCAGCTTTAGAGGGACAGCCAATGAAAAACTGTTTTTT,CASSFRGTANEKLFF
.,TRBJ2-1,TRBV7-2,.,TGTGCCAGCAACGCTTTCCCGGGTCAGGGGTATAGTGAGCAGTTCTTC,CASNAFPGQGYSEQFF
.,TRBJ2-2,TRBV28,.,TGTGCCAGCAATCTTAGGACACCGACCGGGGAGCTGTTTTTT,CASNLRTPTGELFF
TRBD1,TRBJ2-7,TRBV28,few,TGTGCCAGCAGTCGCCCCGGGACAGTTTCCTACGAGCAGTACTTC,CASSRPGTVSYEQYF
.,TRBJ1-2,TRBV2,.,TGTGCCAGAACAGGGAATGTCGATGGCTACACCTTC,CARTGNVDGYTF